This T cell receptor (beta chain) originates from a study of cytomegalovirus exposure and HLA in healthy donors. CDR1 MNHNS and CDR2 SASEGT come from the germline V gene. This CDR3 spans 17 amino acids. With 4 bases removed from V and 0 bases from J, the gap between germline ends came to 16 bases. Overall study findings and caveats: Most TCR sequences were uncommon, yet certain public TCRs appeared in many donors. TCR clusters originating in the first cohort tended to co-occur in the roughly 120 validation repertoires, according to a later analysis.

Comments on this clone: What it recognizes is unknown.

Method: immunoSEQ multiplex PCR; TCRdb's copy keeps in-frame clones and lacks some. The table lists approximately 110,000 clones, around 94% of them singletons. This chain uses TRBV6-1 with TRBJ1-5; D is unresolved. The sample was PBMCs. This clonotype was obtained from a woman younger than 35 in good health and CMV-seronegative. This chain's CDR3 is CASSALFGEYSNQPQHF. The CDR3 DNA follows: TGTGCCAGCAGTGCTCTATTCGGAGAGTATAGCAATCAGCCCCAGCATTTT.